This T cell receptor (beta chain) appears in the sequencing data of a study of blood T cell repertoires in COVID-19. A word on this clone: Other DNA variants within this sample encode the same CDR3.

This CDR3 is built from 14 residues. Trimming stripped 0 bases from V and 0 bases from J, with 7 bases between. Per germline, CDR1 SGHRS and CDR2 YFSETQ. Data came from immunoSEQ multiplex PCR; TCRdb stores just in-frame clones and leaves some out. The sample has 350,000 to 450,000 clones; approximately 91% are singletons. The receptor was derived from a woman in her thirties or forties with COVID-19, enrolled during active disease. Input material: peripheral blood. The rearrangement links TRBV5-1 to TRBJ2-7; D unresolved. The chain's CDR3 is CASSLGQASYEQYF. The DNA for the CDR3 is TGCGCCAGCAGCTTGGGTCAGGCCTCCTACGAGCAGTACTTC.